This T cell receptor beta chain came from a study of early T cells in non-severe SARS-CoV-2 infection. Study as a whole: Sequencing input comprised bulk RNA from unsorted whole blood; chain pairing was not available.

Study-wide points: Reliance on VDJdb matching favored anti-spike CD8 responses; private and CD4 specificities were missed.

This clonotype was found many times. Its antigen is unidentified. Unique molecular identifiers were affixed to single, distinct cDNA molecules. TCRdb called the 5' RACE reads again in MiXCR, with one record for every CDR3 protein. The sample lists around 60,000 distinct CDR3 sequences, about 13% occurring once. Per the germline V gene, CDR1 is SGHVS and CDR2 is FNYEAQ. CDR3 length equals 16 residues. V lost 0 bases, J lost 1 base, and 12 bases lay in between. This TCR was sampled from an adult who was a healthcare worker with PCR-confirmed SARS-CoV-2 infection or an uninfected control (not recorded which). This chain joins TRBV7-6 and TRBJ2-5; D is possibly TRBD2 (6 bases). Sample: whole blood. The CDR3 DNA reads TGTGCCAGCAGCTTAGCGCCAGGGACTCTCCAAGAGACCCAGTACTTC. It codes for CASSLAPGTLQETQYF.